The present entry profiles one TCR beta chain with its context. Antigen unknown. V dropped 3 bases and J dropped 4 bases, with 9 bases sitting between them. The V gene's germline CDR1 is SGHAT and CDR2 FQNNGV. This CDR3 has 13 residues. Sequenced by immunoSEQ multiplex PCR; TCRdb stores in-frame clones only, minus some. Of about 240,000 clones in the sample, approximately 86% were seen once. This entry is derived from a study of cytomegalovirus exposure and HLA in healthy donors. Study-wide background: The 600 to 800 first-cohort repertoires shared a platform with the 120 validation repertoires, as reported in a later analysis. The study, taken as a whole, reports: Through in vitro validation, three CMV-associated chains were shown to be specific for CMV antigens. Cytomegalovirus association was assigned to approximately 160 TCR beta chains.

The sequence came from a woman in her 30s in good health and CMV-seropositive. The V and J genes are TRBV11-2 and TRBJ1-2; D call uncertain. Sequenced input: PBMCs. The CDR3 nucleotides read TGTGCCAGCAGCTTGGAGTGGCGCTATGGCTACACCTTC. It specifies CASSLEWRYGYTF. Filled out from reference TRBV11-2 and TRBJ1-2, the complete variable domain reads EAGVAQSPRYKIIEKRQSVAFWCNPISGHATLYWYQQILGQGPKLLIQFQNNGVVDDSQLPKDRFSAERLKGVDSTLKIQPAKLEDSAVYLCASSLEWRYGYTFGSGTRLTVV.